The present TCR beta chain was sequenced within a study of beta chain features in type 1 diabetes. cDNA synthesis used the whole RNA isolate, giving expressed TCRB sequences. Method: immunoSEQ multiplex PCR; TCRdb's copy keeps in-frame clones and lacks some. The table has hundreds of thousands of clones, about an eighth seen once. Sorted CD4+ subsets: naive, central memory, regulatory, stem cell-like memory (CD45RO/CCR7/CD25/CD127/CD95/CD27 panel). CDR1 SEHNR and CDR2 FQNEAQ come from the germline V gene (reference sequence). The CDR3 has 17 residues. After removal of 1 base from V and 2 bases from J, the junction contained 9 bases not matched to a gene.

The V gene is TRBV7-9, the J gene TRBJ2-5; 8 positions agree with TRBD1. Sequences were obtained from naive CD4+ T cells from blood. This sequence originates from a woman aged 18-29 years in good health. The CDR3 DNA sequence: TGTGCCAGCAGCTTAGGTACATCGAGGGACAGGCAAGAGACCCAGTACTTC. Amino acids: CASSLGTSRDRQETQYF.